This T cell receptor (beta chain) was documented in a study of cytomegalovirus exposure and HLA in healthy donors. General study points: Segments of the TCR beta V type were, in most cases, productive about 87% or about 30% of the time in an earlier analysis. Associated with cytomegalovirus, according to the listing, were 150 to 200 TCR beta chains.

Turning to this clone: Its matching antigen is unknown.

Use of 60 Vbeta and 13 Jbeta primers characterized the PCR. The assay was immunoSEQ multiplex PCR, and TCRdb's table has in-frame clones only and misses some. The sample shows fewer than 130,000 clones, around 85% of them seen only once. Looked up from germline, CDR1 is MGHDK and CDR2 is SYGVNS. V was trimmed by 3 bases and J by 5 bases, leaving 10 bases between them. This CDR3 contains 13 residues. The sample comprised PBMCs. This chain connects TRBV25-1 to TRBJ1-1; D might be TRBD1 (6 bases). The receptor's source is a young man in good health and CMV-seropositive. The CDR3 nucleotides read TGTGCCAGCAGTGAGGGGGCGGGTACTGAAGCTTTCTTT. This sequence encodes CASSEGAGTEAFF.